There are many counts of the clone carrying this T cell receptor (beta chain). Its antigen is currently unknown. The study defined stable Graves' hyperthyroidism as no ophthalmopathy progression within 18 months. Uncontrolled infection, other autoimmune disease, pregnancy or lactation disqualified patients from enrolment. Clinical symptoms, serum thyroxine, TRAb, thyroid ultrasound and orbital computed tomography informed diagnoses. This sample was included in a study of T cells in Graves' hyperthyroidism and ophthalmopathy. Study conclusions and caveats: Clonotypes that were expanded in thyroid above 0.001 mostly appeared in blood too.

The CDR3 is 14 residues long. Germline CDR1 is MDHEN and CDR2 is SYDVKM. Trimming at V came to 5 bases and at J to 11 bases, leaving 11 bases not matched to a gene. Amplified TCR beta CDR3 regions derived from RNA transcripts. The TCR CDR3 was amplified in a first-round RT-PCR using the HTBI primer set. Each CDR3 protein gets one entry after TCRdb re-called the multiplex PCR reads with MiXCR. The profile shows 45,000 to 55,000 distinct CDR3 sequences, about 53% of them singletons. Sequencing input: peripheral blood or thyroid tissue (not recorded which). The clonotype originates from a man between 18 and 35 years old with Graves' hyperthyroidism. The rearrangement uses TRBV28 and TRBJ1-4; 7 nucleotides line up with TRBD1. CDR3 bases: TGTGCCAGCAGTCCCGACAGGGCCGGGTGGAAACTGTTTTTT. This translates into CASSPDRAGWKLFF.